The next 32 T cell receptor beta chains were all read from a single sample in a study of OX40 agonist ivuxolimab in advanced cancers. Libraries were prepared by immunoSEQ multiplex PCR; TCRdb keeps only in-frame clonotypes and omits some of them. The table records tens of thousands of clones, around 90% of them present only once. The input for sequencing was CD4+ or CD8+ T cells sorted from blood, taken in a trial of the OX40 agonist ivuxolimab. These receptors all come from an adult with an advanced solid tumor such as melanoma, head and neck, liver or kidney cancer.

The rearrangement links TRBV9 to TRBJ2-2; 10 bases line up with TRBD1. V was pared by 4 bases and J by 6 bases, with 9 bases of the junction left unmatched. CDR3 size: 16 residues. Germline V lookup: CDR1 SGDLS, CDR2 YYNGEE. Here the CDR3 reads CASSLRDRGISGELFF. In nucleotides, the CDR3 is TGTGCCAGCAGCCTACGGGACAGGGGTATATCCGGGGAGCTGTTTTTT. The full variable domain, rest sourced from reference TRBV9 and TRBJ2-2, is DSGVTQTPKHLITATGQRVTLRCSPRSGDLSVYWYQQSLDQGLQFLIQYYNGEERAKGNILERFSAQQFPDLHSELNLSSLELGDSALYFCASSLRDRGISGELFFGEGSRLTVL.

V is TRBV9 and J is TRBJ2-7; 8 bases match TRBD1. V lost 3 bases and J lost 0; bases outside the gene matches: 2. CDR1 SGDLS and CDR2 YYNGEE come from the germline V gene. The CDR3 totals 14 residues. The CDR3, as DNA: TGTGCCAGCAGCGCGACAGGGGCCTCCTACGAGCAGTACTTC. It specifies CASSATGASYEQYF.

The V gene is TRBV10-3, the J gene TRBJ2-7; 12 positions agree with TRBD2. Germline CDR1 and CDR2: ENHRY and SYGVKD. V shed 2 bases and J 0 bases; nucleotides not matched to a gene: 2. This CDR3 contains 16 residues. In nucleotides, the CDR3 is TGTGCCATCAGTGAGGGACTAGCGGGACACTCCTACGAGCAGTACTTC. The encoded protein is CAISEGLAGHSYEQYF.

V and J are TRBV5-1 and TRBJ2-7; possibly TRBD1 for D (6 bases). V was clipped by 4 bases and J by 9 bases, with 17 bases between them. The CDR3 runs to 13 residues. The germline V gene encodes CDR1 SGHRS and CDR2 YFSETQ. The CDR3 DNA sequence: TGCGCCAGCAGCCCCGTCGAGGGGGTCGGGCAGTACTTC. Its translation: CASSPVEGVGQYF.

This chain connects TRBV7-9 to TRBJ2-1, with TRBD2 matching over 14 bases. The CDR3 sequence is 16 residues long. The germline gives CDR1 SEHNR, CDR2 FQNEAQ (reference sequence). V trimming: 2 bases; J trimming: 9 bases; junction bases outside the gene matches: 6. CDR3 region: CASSLPGLAGVGEQFF. As DNA, the CDR3 is TGTGCCAGCAGCTTACCGGGACTAGCGGGAGTCGGTGAGCAGTTCTTC. Full variable domain (remainder filled in from reference TRBV7-9 and TRBJ2-1): DTGVSQNPRHKITKRGQNVTFRCDPISEHNRLYWYRQTLGQGPEFLTYFQNEAQLEKSRLLSDRFSAERPKGSFSTLEIQRTEQGDSAMYLCASSLPGLAGVGEQFFGPGTRLTVL.

Only a few counts were recorded for this clone. The chain links TRBV13 to TRBJ1-3; D unresolved. The germline V and J ends were trimmed by 3 bases and 0 bases, with 12 bases remaining between them. The V gene's germline CDR1 is PRHDT and CDR2 FYEKMQ (reference sequence). The CDR3 runs 16 residues. CDR3 protein: CASSFPRGDSGNTIYF. The CDR3 DNA follows: TGTGCCAGCAGCTTCCCCCGGGGAGACTCTGGAAACACCATATATTTT. The entire variable domain, with the rest obtained from reference TRBV13 and TRBJ1-3, is as follows: AAGVIQSPRHLIKEKRETATLKCYPIPRHDTVYWYQQGPGQDPQFLISFYEKMQSDKGSIPDRFSAQQFSDYHSELNMSSLELGDSALYFCASSFPRGDSGNTIYFGEGSWLTVV.

CDR3 DNA sequence: TGTGCCAGCAGTCCACTGACGCGGTCCGGGGAGCTGTTTTTT. It encodes CASSPLTRSGELFF. The chain is built from TRBV28 and TRBJ2-2; the D is unclear. CDR3 length: 14 residues. Germline-derived CDR1 and CDR2 are MDHEN and SYDVKM. Trimming removed 5 bases at V and 6 bases at J, with 13 bases between.

This chain links TRBV6-6 with TRBJ2-1; D gene uncertain. Germline V lookup: CDR1 MNHNY, CDR2 SVGAGI (reference sequence). The CDR3 contains 14 residues. Trimming removed 0 bases at V and 6 bases at J, with 9 bases between. The CDR3 DNA reads TGTGCCAGCAGTTACTCGATGGGTCTCAATGAGCAGTTCTTC. Amino acids: CASSYSMGLNEQFF.

The V call is TRBV27, the J call TRBJ2-7; possibly TRBD2 for D (6 bases). Germline V gene lookup returns CDR1 MNHEY and CDR2 SMNVEV (reference sequence). Trimming shortened V by 5 bases and J by 6 bases, and 17 bases separated the two germline ends. The CDR3 runs 14 residues. Here the CDR3 reads CASSPQGLSLEQYF. DNA of the CDR3: TGTGCCAGCAGTCCCCAGGGACTCTCCCTCGAGCAGTACTTC.

The chain is built from TRBV7-3 and TRBJ1-5, with unresolved D. Looked up from germline, CDR1 is SGHTA and CDR2 is FQGTGA. CDR3 length: 10 amino acids. The CDR3 here is CVRGGQPQHF. The CDR3 region has the DNA TGTGTACGGGGAGGTCAGCCCCAGCATTTT.

This clone was seen only a few times. The rearrangement joins TRBV2 to TRBJ2-7; TRBD2 agrees at 10 bases. The CDR3 is 15 residues long. V was clipped by 8 bases and J by 0 bases; unmatched bases: 7. The germline CDR1 and CDR2 sequences are SNHLY and FYNNEI. The CDR3 DNA follows: TGTGCCAGCTTTGGACTAGCGGCTAGCTCCTACGAGCAGTACTTC. Its translation is CASFGLAASSYEQYF.

The chain recombines TRBV15 with TRBJ2-2, with D possibly matching TRBD1 (5 bases). V was trimmed by 5 bases and J by 1 base, leaving 8 bases between them. The CDR3 has 14 amino acids. Germline CDR1 and CDR2: LNHNV and YYDKDF (reference sequence). The CDR3 spells CATSGQGNTGELFF. The CDR3 DNA sequence: TGTGCCACCAGCGGGCAGGGGAACACCGGGGAGCTGTTTTTT.

The chain carries TRBV27 and TRBJ1-1; D is ambiguous. Germline CDR1 and CDR2: MNHEY and SMNVEV (reference sequence). Trimming removed 5 bases at V and 3 bases at J, with 10 bases between. This CDR3 comprises 13 residues. The DNA for the CDR3 is TGTGCCAGCAGTCCCCCGGGGTACACTGAAGCTTTCTTT. The encoded protein is CASSPPGYTEAFF.

The chain employs TRBV28 and TRBJ2-1; 12 nucleotides match TRBD2. The CDR3 totals 16 residues. Germline CDR1 and CDR2: MDHEN and SYDVKM. V lost 7 bases to trimming and J lost 5 bases; unmatched junction nucleotides: 9. CDR3 loop: CASTQPGLAGNNEQFF. The CDR3 coding sequence is TGTGCCAGCACTCAACCCGGACTAGCGGGGAACAATGAGCAGTTCTTC. The full variable domain, in which reference TRBV28 and TRBJ2-1 provide the parts outside the CDR3, is DVKVTQSSRYLVKRTGEKVFLECVQDMDHENMFWYRQDPGLGLRLIYFSYDVKMKEKGDIPEGYSVSREKKERFSLILESASTNQTSMYLCASTQPGLAGNNEQFFGPGTRLTVL.

To note about this clone: The identical CDR3 is also encoded by other nucleotide sequences in the sample. The genes are TRBV9 and TRBJ2-2; D not resolved. Germline loops: CDR1 SGDLS, CDR2 YYNGEE. V lost 0 bases, J lost 1 base, and 4 bases lay in between. The CDR3 spans 14 residues. The CDR3, as DNA: TGTGCCAGCAGCGTAGAAGGGAACACCGGGGAGCTGTTTTTT. This encodes CASSVEGNTGELFF.

The chain is built from TRBV9 and TRBJ1-3; D remains unclear. V lost 7 bases, J lost 0 bases, and 17 bases lay in between. This CDR3 contains 16 residues. Germline CDR1 reads SGDLS; CDR2 reads YYNGEE. CDR3: CASAASGPNSGNTIYF. The CDR3, as DNA: TGTGCCAGCGCCGCGTCCGGGCCGAACTCTGGAAACACCATATATTTT.

The chain employs TRBV7-9 and TRBJ2-2, with 12 bases lining up with TRBD1. Losses at the gene ends were 6 bases for V and 9 bases for J; bases not matched to a gene: 8. CDR1 is SEHNR, CDR2 FQNEAQ, per germline (reference sequence). The CDR3 has 15 amino acids. In DNA form, the CDR3 reads TGTGCCAGCAGACAACCCGGGACAGGGGGCTGGGAGCTGTTTTTT. It specifies CASRQPGTGGWELFF.

A remark on this clone: The junction departs from the called germline gene at one end, perhaps through a read error. The chain employs TRBV7-7 and TRBJ2-2; D unclear. Germline loops: CDR1 SSHAT, CDR2 FNYEAQ (reference sequence). This CDR3 has 16 amino acids. In DNA, the CDR3 is TGTGCTAGCAGCTTGCGCTGGCAGGAGAACACCGGGGAGCTGTTTTTT. The encoded protein is CASSLRWQENTGELFF.

This clone occurred a few times. The genes are TRBV2 and TRBJ1-2; no clear D. Looked up from germline, CDR1 is SNHLY and CDR2 is FYNNEI. Trimming cost V 5 bases and J 8 bases, with 21 bases left between them. The CDR3 loop spans 15 amino acids. CDR3 residues: CASSPAIQPVGGYTF. The CDR3 region has the DNA TGTGCCAGCAGTCCCGCGATCCAGCCGGTGGGGGGCTACACCTTC. The entire variable domain, with the rest obtained from reference TRBV2 and TRBJ1-2, is as follows: EPEVTQTPSHQVTQMGQEVILRCVPISNHLYFYWYRQILGQKVEFLVSFYNNEISEKSEIFDDQFSVERPDGSNFTLKIRSTKLEDSAMYFCASSPAIQPVGGYTFGSGTRLTVV.

This chain links TRBV11-2 with TRBJ1-5, with D perhaps matching TRBD1 (5 bases). The CDR3 totals 15 residues. Germline lookup yields CDR1 SGHAT and CDR2 FQNNGV. Trimming pared 2 bases from V and 0 bases from J, leaving 8 bases between. This CDR3 is CASSLTGNSNQPQHF. The CDR3 DNA reads TGTGCCAGCAGCTTAACAGGAAATAGCAATCAGCCCCAGCATTTT.

The genes are TRBV4-1 and TRBJ1-4; D gene unclear. Germline values: CDR1 MGHRA, CDR2 YSYEKL. Trimming took off 5 bases at V and 1 base at J, with 5 bases between the two ends. This CDR3 spans 13 amino acids. CDR3 protein: CASSSRTNEKLFF. The CDR3 nucleotides read TGCGCCAGCAGCAGCAGAACTAATGAAAAACTGTTTTTT.

The chain uses TRBV27 and TRBJ2-7, with 7 nucleotides matching TRBD1. The CDR3 is 12 residues long. V shed 5 bases, J shed 6 bases, and the junction held 4 bases outside the gene matches. Per germline, CDR1 MNHEY and CDR2 SMNVEV (reference sequence). The DNA of the CDR3 is TGTGCCAGCAGTCCCGACAGGGTCGAGCAGTACTTC. Its protein product is CASSPDRVEQYF.

The rearrangement uses TRBV5-1 and TRBJ1-1; 7 nucleotides align to TRBD1. The CDR3 is 15 amino acids. The germline V gene has CDR1 SGHRS and CDR2 YFSETQ. The V and J ends lost 3 bases and 4 bases, in that order; junction bases with no gene match: 9. The CDR3 DNA reads as TGCGCCAGCAGCTCACAGGGGCCAGTAGGCACTGAAGCTTTCTTT. The encoded protein is CASSSQGPVGTEAFF.

This clone was seen only a few times. Relative to the germline gene, one junction end is altered; a read error may explain this. V is TRBV11-2 and J is TRBJ1-6, with 7 bases lining up with TRBD1. Germline lookup yields CDR1 SGHAT and CDR2 FQNNGV. The CDR3 is 17 amino acids. The CDR3 reads CASSVEGQWSYNSPLHF. In DNA form, the CDR3 reads TGTGCCAGCAGCGTAGAGGGACAGTGGTCCTATAATTCACCCCTCCACTTT.

The chain combines TRBV5-1 with TRBJ2-3, with 7 bases identical to TRBD1. J was trimmed by 4 bases and V by 4 bases; bases with no gene match: 12. This CDR3 contains 16 residues. From germline, CDR1 is SGHRS and CDR2 YFSETQ. The CDR3 is CASSPDPGQLPDTQYF. DNA for the CDR3: TGCGCCAGCAGCCCCGATCCGGGACAGCTTCCAGATACGCAGTATTTT.

This clone was recorded once. V is TRBV7-6 and J is TRBJ2-7, with 11 bases fitting TRBD2. Per the germline V gene, CDR1 is SGHVS and CDR2 is FNYEAQ. Trimming cost V 5 bases and J 2 bases; bases outside gene matches: 2. The CDR3 runs to 14 residues. DNA of the CDR3: TGTGCCAGCAGCGCGGGACTAGCGGCCTACGAGCAGTACTTC. Its translation: CASSAGLAAYEQYF.

The chain has TRBV2 and TRBJ2-2, with D perhaps TRBD2 (6 bases). Germline V gene sequence: CDR1 SNHLY, CDR2 FYNNEI. V lost 6 bases and J 4 bases, leaving 12 bases between the germline ends. The CDR3 loop spans 14 amino acids. CDR3 region: CASSLGGATGELFF. The CDR3, as DNA: TGTGCCAGCAGCCTCGGGGGTGCCACCGGGGAGCTGTTTTTT.

The CDR3 region has the DNA TGCGCCAGCAGCCAAGATGACAGGGGGCCATCCTACAATGAGCAGTTCTTC. As protein: CASSQDDRGPSYNEQFF. This chain links TRBV4-3 with TRBJ2-1; 10 nucleotides match TRBD1. J lost 1 base, V lost 0 bases, and 3 bases had no gene match. Germline V lookup: CDR1 LGHNA, CDR2 YSLEER. This CDR3 spans 17 amino acids.

The rearrangement uses TRBV4-1 and TRBJ2-7, with 10 positions matching TRBD1. The CDR3 has 15 amino acids. The V gene's germline CDR1 is MGHRA and CDR2 YSYEKL. V trimming: 2 bases; J trimming: 3 bases; junction bases outside the gene matches: 4. CDR3: CASSQRTGGFYEQYF. Written as DNA, the CDR3 is TGCGCCAGCAGCCAACGGACAGGGGGTTTCTACGAGCAGTACTTC.

This clone was counted between two and nine times. The chain uses TRBV28 and TRBJ2-3, with 12 bases matching TRBD2. The CDR3 is made up of 17 amino acids. Germline V gene sequence: CDR1 MDHEN, CDR2 SYDVKM. Trimming removed 3 bases from V and 0 bases from J; junction bases left unmatched: 4. This CDR3 is CASSFRLAGASTDTQYF. CDR3 DNA sequence: TGTGCCAGCAGTTTTCGACTAGCGGGAGCTAGCACAGATACGCAGTATTTT.

The chain carries TRBV6-6 and TRBJ2-2; unclear D gene. The CDR3 length is 14 residues. V was cut by 6 bases and J by 4 bases, with 12 bases left in between. Germline V gives CDR1 MNHNY, CDR2 SVGAGI (reference sequence). The CDR3, as DNA: TGTGCCAGCAGCCGAGACGATAGCACCGGGGAGCTGTTTTTT. It specifies CASSRDDSTGELFF.

A few counts support this clone. The chain joins TRBV28 to TRBJ2-5; D is perhaps TRBD1 (5 bases). Germline V gene data show CDR1 as MDHEN and CDR2 as SYDVKM. With 6 bases removed from V and 2 bases from J, the gap between germline ends came to 19 bases. This CDR3 contains 16 residues. CDR3 in amino acids: CASSGPPDSAQETQYF. The DNA of the CDR3 is TGTGCCAGCAGCGGGCCCCCCGACAGTGCGCAAGAGACCCAGTACTTC.